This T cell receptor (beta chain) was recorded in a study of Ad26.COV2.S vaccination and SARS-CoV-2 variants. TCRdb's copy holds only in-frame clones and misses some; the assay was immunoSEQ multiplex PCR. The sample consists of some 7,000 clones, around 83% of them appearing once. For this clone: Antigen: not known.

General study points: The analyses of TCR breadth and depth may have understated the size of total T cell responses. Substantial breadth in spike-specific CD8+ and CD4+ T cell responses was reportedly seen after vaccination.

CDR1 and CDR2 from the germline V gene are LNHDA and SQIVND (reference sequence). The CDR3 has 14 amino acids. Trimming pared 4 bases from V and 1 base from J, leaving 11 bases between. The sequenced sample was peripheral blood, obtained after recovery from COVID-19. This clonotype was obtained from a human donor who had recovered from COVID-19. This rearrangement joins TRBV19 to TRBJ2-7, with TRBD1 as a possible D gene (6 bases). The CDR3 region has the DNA TGTGCCAGTAGTACCAGGGACACATCCTACGAGCAGTACTTC. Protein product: CASSTRDTSYEQYF. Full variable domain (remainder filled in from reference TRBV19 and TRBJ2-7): DGGITQSPKYLFRKEGQNVTLSCEQNLNHDAMYWYRQDPGQGLRLIYYSQIVNDFQKGDIAEGYSVSREKKESFPLTVTSAQKNPTAFYLCASSTRDTSYEQYFGPGTRLTVT.